Presented here are 25 T cell receptor beta chains from one specimen sequenced in a study of blood T cells in healthy people across ages. A second PCR, run for roughly 7 to 12 cycles, used a sample-barcoded 5' primer plus a J-beta primer mix. TCRdb processed the 5' RACE reads anew with MiXCR; each CDR3 protein has one entry. The table has about 930,000 distinct CDR3 sequences, about 27% seen once. In addition, the sample was reused for a study of T cells of mothers and their children.

Sequencing input: blood. These receptors originate from a woman between 40 and 50 years old in good health.

This clonotype was picked up a small number of times. The chain links TRBV3-1 to TRBJ2-5; D gene uncertain. V was shortened by 0 bases and J by 5 bases, with 7 bases between the two germline ends. The CDR3 spans 13 residues. In germline, CDR1 is LGHDT, CDR2 YNNKEL (reference sequence). CDR3 sequence reads: CASSQDLSETQYF. The DNA of the CDR3 is TGTGCCAGCAGCCAAGACCTAAGTGAGACCCAGTACTTC.

Worth noting for this clonotype: A read error may be the cause here, since a much bigger clone is one base away. V and J are TRBV7-6 and TRBJ2-4; TRBD2 matches at 10 bases. V was pared by 4 bases and J by 13 bases, with 19 bases of the junction left unmatched. Germline CDR1 and CDR2: SGHVS and FNYEAQ. CDR3 length equals 17 residues. The CDR3 loop is CASSSNLAGAPLTEQYF. The CDR3 DNA follows: TGTGCCAGCAGCTCCAACCTAGCGGGGGCGCCCCTTACTGAGCAGTACTTC. Full variable domain (outside the CDR3, taken from reference TRBV7-6 and TRBJ2-4): GAGVSQSPRYKVTKRGQDVALRCDPISGHVSLYWYRQALGQGPEFLTYFNYEAQQDKSGLPNDRFSAERPEGSISTLTIQRTEQRDSAMYRCASSSNLAGAPLTEQYFGAGTRLSVL.

Concerning this clonotype itself: This may stem from a read error, because a much larger clone lies one nucleotide away. Here the CDR3 omits its conserved ending phenylalanine or tryptophan, so a read error is the likely source. The chain combines TRBV4-3 with TRBJ2-5, with 9 bases identical to TRBD2. The CDR3 runs 17 residues. In germline, CDR1 is LGHNA, CDR2 YSLEER. Germline trimming cut 2 bases from V and 2 bases from J; bases unmatched to any gene: 9. The CDR3 sequence: CASSQSFLRGGQETQYI. The CDR3 DNA reads as TGCGCCAGCAGCCAATCGTTCTTGCGGGGGGGTCAAGAGACCCAGTACATC.

This clonotype was seen more than once but under ten times. V is TRBV7-6 and J is TRBJ2-3; weak D call: TRBD2 (6 bases). Trimming left V 5 bases short and J 1 base short, with 13 bases between. This CDR3 spans 15 amino acids. CDR1 and CDR2 (germline): SGHVS, FNYEAQ. As DNA, the CDR3 is TGTGCCAGCAGCCCGAGGGACTGGGGCACAGATACGCAGTATTTT. Translating it yields CASSPRDWGTDTQYF.

This clonotype was detected ten times or more. V is TRBV7-3 and J is TRBJ1-1; D gene uncertain. Germline lookup yields CDR1 SGHTA and CDR2 FQGTGA. This CDR3 contains 14 residues. V gave up 1 base and J gave up 5 bases, with 11 bases separating them. The CDR3 region is CASSLNSGKTEAFF. The CDR3, as DNA: TGTGCCAGCAGCTTAAATTCGGGCAAGACTGAAGCTTTCTTT.

This clonotype was detected only once. This chain joins TRBV14 and TRBJ1-2; D possibly corresponds to TRBD1 (5 bases). Germline V gives CDR1 SGHDN, CDR2 FVKESK. V was cut by 8 bases and J by 8 bases, with 18 bases left in between. The CDR3 extends over 13 amino acids. The CDR3 loop reads CASCQQMTAGYTF. The CDR3 DNA reads as TGTGCCAGCTGTCAACAAATGACAGCCGGCTACACCTTC.

In this sample, this clonotype turned up once. V usage is TRBV20-1 and J usage is TRBJ1-6; D is perhaps TRBD1 (5 bases). Germline CDR1 reads DFQATT; CDR2 reads SNEGSKA (reference sequence). V lost 0 bases to trimming and J lost 6 bases, with 15 bases between them. CDR3 size: 16 residues. The DNA of the CDR3 is TGCAGTGCTAGAGATCCGACAGTCCCCTTTAATTCACCCCTCCACTTT. Residues: CSARDPTVPFNSPLHF.

This clonotype has a handful of counts. Its ends do not fully match the called genes, so a read error is possible. The chain carries TRBV7-9 and TRBJ1-1; D unclear. The CDR3 length is 11 residues. The germline V gene encodes CDR1 SEHNR and CDR2 FQNEAQ (reference sequence). DNA for the CDR3: TGTACCAGCAGCTCAAACACTGAAGCTTTCTTT. Translation gives CTSSSNTEAFF. Full variable domain (rest looked up from reference TRBV7-9 and TRBJ1-1): DTGVSQNPRHKITKRGQNVTFRCDPISEHNRLYWYRQTLGQGPEFLTYFQNEAQLEKSRLLSDRFSAERPKGSFSTLEIQRTEQGDSAMYLCTSSSNTEAFFGQGTRLTVV.

The chain couples TRBV9 to TRBJ1-4; 8 bases match TRBD1. The germline V gene has CDR1 SGDLS and CDR2 YYNGEE. With V trimmed by 2 bases and J by 10 bases, 16 bases remained unmatched. This CDR3 contains 17 residues. DNA of the CDR3: TGTGCCAGCAGCGTGACTTCTACCGGGACAGGTTCCGGAAAACTGTTTTTT. This sequence encodes CASSVTSTGTGSGKLFF.

V usage is TRBV20-1 and J usage is TRBJ1-5, with D uncertain. Trimming cost V 3 bases and J 0 bases, with 12 bases left between them. CDR1 is DFQATT, CDR2 SNEGSKA, per germline (reference sequence). The CDR3 sequence is 15 residues long. In nucleotides, the CDR3 is TGCAGTGCTAGGTTCTCACCATATAGCAATCAGCCCCAGCATTTT. The encoded protein is CSARFSPYSNQPQHF.

This clonotype has a handful of counts. This chain connects TRBV7-6 to TRBJ1-6, with no clear D. This CDR3 spans 14 amino acids. Trimming left V 0 bases short and J 15 bases short, with 15 bases between. The germline gives CDR1 SGHVS, CDR2 FNYEAQ. The CDR3 reads CASSLASTETDLHF. For the CDR3, the DNA is TGTGCCAGCAGCTTAGCTTCGACCGAGACGGACCTCCACTTT.

Worth noting for this clonotype: A much larger clone sits a single nucleotide away, making a read error possible. This rearrangement joins TRBV5-6 to TRBJ2-7, with TRBD2 matching over 10 bases. Trimming took 5 bases from V and 3 from J; bases not matched to a gene: 8. Germline CDR1 and CDR2: SGHDT and YYEEEE. The CDR3 sequence is 15 residues long. The CDR3, as DNA: TGTGCCAGCAGGTCCCCGGGACTAGCGAACTACGAGCAGTACTTC. Its translation: CASRSPGLANYEQYF. Full variable domain (missing parts from reference TRBV5-6 and TRBJ2-7): DAGVTQSPTHLIKTRGQQVTLRCSPKSGHDTVSWYQQALGQGPQFIFQYYEEEERQRGNFPDRFSGHQFPNYSSELNVNALLLGDSALYLCASRSPGLANYEQYFGPGTRLTVT.

This clonotype was recorded a few times. One end of the junction is discordant with germline, which a read error may explain. The J gene is TRBJ1-5, the V gene TRBV7-7; weak D call: TRBD1 (5 bases). The CDR3 consists of 15 residues. CDR1 and CDR2 (germline): SSHAT, FNYEAQ (reference sequence). For the CDR3, the DNA is TGTGCTAGCAGCTTAGGGCACGGGGGGAATCAGCCCCAGCATTTT. Translation: CASSLGHGGNQPQHF.

As concerns this clonotype: One base away lies a much larger clone, so this may be a sequencing read error. The chain links TRBV14 to TRBJ2-5; D is tentatively TRBD1 or TRBD2 (5 bases each). This CDR3 is 12 amino acids long. The germline V and J ends were trimmed by 1 base and 11 bases, with 11 bases remaining between them. CDR1 is SGHDN and CDR2 is FVKESK in the germline V gene. The CDR3 nucleotides are TGTGCCAGCAGCCAAGGAGGGGCCTTACAGTACTTC. It translates to CASSQGGALQYF.

This clonotype has just one count. The chain carries TRBV28 and TRBJ2-7; 9 positions agree with TRBD1. In germline, CDR1 is MDHEN, CDR2 SYDVKM. The CDR3 spans 16 residues. V gave up 5 bases and J gave up 5 bases; unmatched junction bases: 13. The CDR3: CASSVRPGTGYHEQYF. CDR3 in DNA: TGTGCCAGCAGTGTAAGACCCGGGACAGGGTACCACGAGCAGTACTTC.

This clonotype appeared a few times. The chain employs TRBV7-2 and TRBJ2-1, with 8 bases aligning to TRBD2. Germline V gene sequence: CDR1 SGHTA, CDR2 FQGNSA. V gave up 4 bases and J gave up 6 bases; unmatched junction bases: 5. The CDR3 spans 14 residues. The CDR3 nucleotides are TGTGCCAGCAGCTACGGACTAGCCACCAATGAGCAGTTCTTC. This gives the protein CASSYGLATNEQFF.

This chain joins TRBV5-6 and TRBJ1-4, with D tentatively TRBD1 (6 bases). The CDR3 runs 13 residues. V was pared by 6 bases and J by 8 bases, with 14 bases between. Germline CDR1 reads SGHDT; CDR2 reads YYEEEE. The CDR3 is CASKGRGREKLFF. The DNA for the CDR3 is TGTGCCAGCAAGGGCAGGGGTCGCGAAAAACTGTTTTTT.

The table lists this clonotype with a few counts. The chain recombines TRBV5-1 with TRBJ2-7, with 11 nucleotides matching TRBD2. Germline loops: CDR1 SGHRS, CDR2 YFSETQ. Trimming removed 4 bases from V and 2 bases from J; junction bases left unmatched: 8. The CDR3 is 16 residues long. CDR3 DNA sequence: TGCGCCAGCAGCCCCTTTGGTAGCGGGGGGGCCTACGAGCAGTACTTC. Its protein product is CASSPFGSGGAYEQYF.

The rearrangement joins TRBV10-2 to TRBJ2-1, with 11 bases aligning to TRBD1. CDR3 length: 16 amino acids. CDR1 and CDR2 from the germline V gene are WSHSY and SAAADI. The ends lost 7 bases at V and 4 bases at J; junction bases unmatched: 9. Here the CDR3 DNA reads TGCGCCAGCACCAAGGGACAGGGGGTGGTTTACAATGAGCAGTTCTTC. Protein sequence: CASTKGQGVVYNEQFF.

As to this clonotype: Germline is not matched at one junction end, which may reflect a read error. V and J are TRBV4-1 and TRBJ2-3, with D tentatively TRBD1 (5 bases). The germline gives CDR1 MGHRA, CDR2 YSYEKL. The CDR3 has 14 residues. In DNA, the CDR3 is TGCGCCAGCAGCCAAGTGGGGCGAGCAGATACGCGGTATTTT. Residues: CASSQVGRADTRYF.

This clonotype was seen a few times. This sequence joins TRBV20-1 and TRBJ2-1, with D perhaps TRBD1 or TRBD2 (5 bases each). The germline CDR1 and CDR2 sequences are DFQATT and SNEGSKA (reference sequence). This CDR3 contains 13 residues. The germline V and J ends were trimmed by 6 bases and 5 bases, with 14 bases remaining between them. The CDR3 region is CSAGPLGNNEQFF. As DNA, the CDR3 is TGCAGTGCGGGACCCTTGGGGAACAATGAGCAGTTCTTC.

A few counts support this clonotype. The J gene is TRBJ2-1, the V gene TRBV2, with D hard to call. The V gene lost 4 bases and the J gene lost 13 bases, with 11 bases spanning the gap. CDR3 length: 11 residues. Germline lookup yields CDR1 SNHLY and CDR2 FYNNEI. This CDR3 is CASSGTASQFF. As DNA, the CDR3 is TGTGCCAGCAGTGGTACTGCCTCCCAGTTCTTC.

This clonotype has a handful of counts. V usage is TRBV7-9 and J usage is TRBJ2-7, with D possibly being TRBD2 (6 bases). The V gene lost 4 bases and the J gene lost 4 bases, with 14 bases spanning the gap. Germline lookup yields CDR1 SEHNR and CDR2 FQNEAQ (reference sequence). This CDR3 is 14 amino acids long. As DNA, the CDR3 is TGTGCCAGCAGCTCTTCTCCGGGGGTTTACGAGCAGTACTTC. Its protein is CASSSSPGVYEQYF.

About this clonotype: This could be a read error, since a much larger clone is one nucleotide away. V is TRBV28 and J is TRBJ2-7; D call uncertain. The end of the DNA fits TRBJ2-5 better, so the J call may be wrong. Germline V gene sequence: CDR1 MDHEN, CDR2 SYDVKM. This CDR3 has 14 residues. The CDR3 DNA follows: TGTGCCAGCAGGTTAATTCCTCCCCTGGGGACCCAGTACTTC. It yields the protein CASRLIPPLGTQYF.

The genes are TRBV5-1 and TRBJ2-1, with a weak D call TRBD1 (5 bases). V lost 4 bases, J lost 10 bases, and 12 bases lay in between. The CDR3 totals 12 residues. CDR1 and CDR2 (germline): SGHRS, YFSETQ. CDR3 nucleotides: TGCGCCAGCAGCCCCTCGACAGTCGAGCAGTTCTTC. This encodes CASSPSTVEQFF.